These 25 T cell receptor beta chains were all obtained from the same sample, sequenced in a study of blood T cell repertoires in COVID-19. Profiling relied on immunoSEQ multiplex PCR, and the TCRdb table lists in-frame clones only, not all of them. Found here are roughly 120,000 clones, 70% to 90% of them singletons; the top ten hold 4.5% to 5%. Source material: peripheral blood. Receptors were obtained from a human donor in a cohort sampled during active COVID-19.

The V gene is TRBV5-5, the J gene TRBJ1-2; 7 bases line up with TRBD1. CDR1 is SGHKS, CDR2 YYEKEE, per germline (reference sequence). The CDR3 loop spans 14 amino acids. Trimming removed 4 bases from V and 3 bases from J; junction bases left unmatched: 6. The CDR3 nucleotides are TGTGCCAGCAGCCTCGGACAGGACTACTATGGCTACACCTTC. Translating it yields CASSLGQDYYGYTF. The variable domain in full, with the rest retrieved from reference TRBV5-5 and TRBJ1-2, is DAGVTQSPTHLIKTRGQQVTLRCSPISGHKSVSWYQQVLGQGPQFIFQYYEKEERGRGNFPDRFSARQFPNYSSELNVNALLLGDSALYLCASSLGQDYYGYTFGSGTRLTVV.

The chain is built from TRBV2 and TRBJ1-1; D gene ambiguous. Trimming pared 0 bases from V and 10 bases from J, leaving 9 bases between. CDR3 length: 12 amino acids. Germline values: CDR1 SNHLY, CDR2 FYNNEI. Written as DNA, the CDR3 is TGTGCCAGCAGTGAAGCCGTGGGCCGAGCTTTCTTT. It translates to CASSEAVGRAFF.

CDR3 amino acids: CASSQESGYGYTF. CDR3 nucleotides: TGCGCCAGCAGCCAAGAGTCGGGCTATGGCTACACCTTC. V usage is TRBV4-1 and J usage is TRBJ1-2; D unclear. Germline V gives CDR1 MGHRA, CDR2 YSYEKL. This CDR3 has 13 amino acids. Trimming took 0 bases from V and 4 from J, leaving 6 bases between them.

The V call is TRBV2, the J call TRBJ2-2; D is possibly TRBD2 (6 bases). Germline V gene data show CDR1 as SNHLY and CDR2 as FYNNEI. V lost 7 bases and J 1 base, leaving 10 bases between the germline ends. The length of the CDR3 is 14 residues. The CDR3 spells CASKSSENTGELFF. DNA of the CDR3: TGTGCCAGCAAGTCTAGCGAGAACACCGGGGAGCTGTTTTTT.

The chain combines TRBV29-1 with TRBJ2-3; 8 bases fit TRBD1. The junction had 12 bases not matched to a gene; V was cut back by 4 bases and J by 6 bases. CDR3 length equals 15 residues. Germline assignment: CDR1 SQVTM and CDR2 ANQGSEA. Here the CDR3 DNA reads TGCAGCGTTGGGGATACAGGGGGTTTTTCGGATACGCAGTATTTT. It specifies CSVGDTGGFSDTQYF.

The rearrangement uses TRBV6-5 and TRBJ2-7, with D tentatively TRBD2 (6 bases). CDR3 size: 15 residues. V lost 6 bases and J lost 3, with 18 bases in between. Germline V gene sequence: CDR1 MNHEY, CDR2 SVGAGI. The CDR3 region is CASSTSNRGLYEQYF. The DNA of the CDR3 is TGTGCCAGCAGCACATCCAACCGGGGACTCTACGAGCAGTACTTC.

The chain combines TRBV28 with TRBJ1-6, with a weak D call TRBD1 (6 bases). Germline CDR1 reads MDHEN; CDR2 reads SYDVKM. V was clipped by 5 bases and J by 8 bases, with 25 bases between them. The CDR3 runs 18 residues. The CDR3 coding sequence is TGTGCCAGCAGTCCCCAACGGGGGGGCGGTTTGTATCATTCACCCCTCCACTTT. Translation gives CASSPQRGGGLYHSPLHF.

This CDR3 reads CASSESEVLGQGSGTQYF. As DNA, the CDR3 is TGCGCCAGCAGTGAGTCCGAAGTATTAGGACAGGGGAGTGGTACGCAGTATTTT. The chain carries TRBV10-1 and TRBJ2-3, with 9 bases identical to TRBD1. V lost 0 bases and J lost 8; bases outside the gene matches: 15. The CDR3 is 18 amino acids. Germline V gene lookup returns CDR1 WNHNN and CDR2 SYGVQD (reference sequence).

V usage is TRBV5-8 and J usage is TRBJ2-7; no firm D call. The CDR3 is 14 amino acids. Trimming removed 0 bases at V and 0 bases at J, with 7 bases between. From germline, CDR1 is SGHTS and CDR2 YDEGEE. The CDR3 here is CASSLDSPSYEQYF. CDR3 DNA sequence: TGTGCCAGCAGCTTGGACAGTCCCTCCTACGAGCAGTACTTC.

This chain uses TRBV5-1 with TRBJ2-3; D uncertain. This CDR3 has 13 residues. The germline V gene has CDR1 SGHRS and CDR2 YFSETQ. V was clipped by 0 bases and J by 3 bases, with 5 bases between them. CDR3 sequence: CASSLDLTDTQYF. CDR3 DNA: TGCGCCAGCAGCTTGGATTTAACAGATACGCAGTATTTT.

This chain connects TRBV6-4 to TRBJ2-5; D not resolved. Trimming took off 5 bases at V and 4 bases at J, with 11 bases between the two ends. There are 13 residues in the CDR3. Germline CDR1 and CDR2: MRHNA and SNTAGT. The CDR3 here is CASSPSPLETQYF. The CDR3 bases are TGTGCCAGCAGTCCGTCCCCCCTAGAGACCCAGTACTTC.

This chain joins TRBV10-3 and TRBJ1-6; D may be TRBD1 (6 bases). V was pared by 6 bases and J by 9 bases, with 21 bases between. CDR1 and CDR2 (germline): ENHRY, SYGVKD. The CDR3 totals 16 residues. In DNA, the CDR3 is TGTGCCATCAGCGCCGCCTTACAGGGAGTAGGTTCACCCCTCCACTTT. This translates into CAISAALQGVGSPLHF.

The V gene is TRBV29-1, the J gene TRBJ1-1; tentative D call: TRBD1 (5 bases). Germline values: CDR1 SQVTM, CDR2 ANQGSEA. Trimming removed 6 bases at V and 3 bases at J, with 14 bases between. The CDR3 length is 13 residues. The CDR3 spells CSVVKGMDTEAFF. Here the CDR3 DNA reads TGCAGCGTGGTTAAGGGGATGGACACTGAAGCTTTCTTT.

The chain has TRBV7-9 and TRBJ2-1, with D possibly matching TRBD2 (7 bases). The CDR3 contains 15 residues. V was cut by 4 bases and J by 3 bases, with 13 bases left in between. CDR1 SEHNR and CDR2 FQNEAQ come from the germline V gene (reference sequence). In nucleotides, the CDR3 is TGTGCCAGCAGCTCGGGGGGCGATATCTACAATGAGCAGTTCTTC. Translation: CASSSGGDIYNEQFF.

This chain's CDR3 is CASSISVSSNSPLHF. In DNA, the CDR3 is TGTGCCAGTAGTATCTCGGTATCGTCGAATTCACCCCTCCACTTT. This rearrangement joins TRBV19 to TRBJ1-6; D unresolved. CDR3 size: 15 residues. Germline values: CDR1 LNHDA, CDR2 SQIVND (reference sequence). V shed 3 bases and J shed 7 bases, with 13 bases lying between them.

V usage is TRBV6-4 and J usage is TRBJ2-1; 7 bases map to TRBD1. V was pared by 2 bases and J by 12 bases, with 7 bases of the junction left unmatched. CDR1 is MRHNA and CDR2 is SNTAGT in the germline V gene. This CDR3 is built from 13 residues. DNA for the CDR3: TGTGCCAGCAGTGACGAGGGGGCTTCGAGGCAGTTCTTC. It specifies CASSDEGASRQFF.

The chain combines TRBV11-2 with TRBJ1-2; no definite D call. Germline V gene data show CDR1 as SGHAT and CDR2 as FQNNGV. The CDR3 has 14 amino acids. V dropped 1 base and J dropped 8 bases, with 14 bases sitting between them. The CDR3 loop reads CASSLGGPSAGYTF. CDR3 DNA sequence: TGTGCCAGCAGCTTAGGTGGGCCATCGGCGGGCTACACCTTC.

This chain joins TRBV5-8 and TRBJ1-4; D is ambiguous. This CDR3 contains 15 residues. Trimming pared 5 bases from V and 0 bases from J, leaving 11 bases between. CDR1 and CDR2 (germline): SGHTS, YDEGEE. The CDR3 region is CASSLNGATNEKLFF. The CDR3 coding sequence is TGTGCCAGCAGTCTTAACGGGGCAACTAATGAAAAACTGTTTTTT.

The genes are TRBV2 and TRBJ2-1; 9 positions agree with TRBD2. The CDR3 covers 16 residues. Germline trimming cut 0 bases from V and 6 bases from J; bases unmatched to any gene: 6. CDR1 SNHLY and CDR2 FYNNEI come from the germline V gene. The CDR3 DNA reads TGTGCCAGCAGTGAAGCGCTGGGGCGGGAGGGCAATGAGCAGTTCTTC. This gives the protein CASSEALGREGNEQFF. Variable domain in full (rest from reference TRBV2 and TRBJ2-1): EPEVTQTPSHQVTQMGQEVILRCVPISNHLYFYWYRQILGQKVEFLVSFYNNEISEKSEIFDDQFSVERPDGSNFTLKIRSTKLEDSAMYFCASSEALGREGNEQFFGPGTRLTVL.

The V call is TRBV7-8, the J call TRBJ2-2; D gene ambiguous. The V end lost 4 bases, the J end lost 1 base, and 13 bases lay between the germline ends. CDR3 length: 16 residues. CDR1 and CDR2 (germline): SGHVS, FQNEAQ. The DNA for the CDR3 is TGTGCCAGCAGCTCCTTGCGAGGAGTGAACACCGGGGAGCTGTTTTTT. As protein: CASSSLRGVNTGELFF.

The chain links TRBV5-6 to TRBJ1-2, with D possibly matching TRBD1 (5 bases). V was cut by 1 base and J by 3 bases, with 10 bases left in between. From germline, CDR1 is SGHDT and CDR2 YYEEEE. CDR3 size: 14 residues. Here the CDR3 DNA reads TGTGCCAGCAGCTTGTACGGGGGTGACTATGGCTACACCTTC. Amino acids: CASSLYGGDYGYTF.

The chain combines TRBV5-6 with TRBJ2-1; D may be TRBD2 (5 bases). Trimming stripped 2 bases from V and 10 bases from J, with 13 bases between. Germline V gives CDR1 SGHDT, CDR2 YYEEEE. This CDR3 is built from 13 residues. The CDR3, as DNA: TGTGCCAGCAGCTTCGTTGGCGGAGGAGAGCAGTTCTTC. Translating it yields CASSFVGGGEQFF.

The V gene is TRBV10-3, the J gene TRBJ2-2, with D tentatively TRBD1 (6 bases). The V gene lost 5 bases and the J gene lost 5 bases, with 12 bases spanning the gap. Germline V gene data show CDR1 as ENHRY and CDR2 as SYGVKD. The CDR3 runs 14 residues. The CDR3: CAISPGHQTGELFF. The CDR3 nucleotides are TGTGCCATCAGTCCGGGACACCAAACCGGGGAGCTGTTTTTT.

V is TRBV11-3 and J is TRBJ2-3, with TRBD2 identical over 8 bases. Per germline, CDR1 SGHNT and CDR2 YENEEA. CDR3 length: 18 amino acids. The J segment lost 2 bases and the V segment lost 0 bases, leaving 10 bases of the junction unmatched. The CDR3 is CASSLELASGFLTDTQYF. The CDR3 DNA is TGTGCCAGCAGCTTAGAATTGGCTAGCGGGTTCCTCACAGATACGCAGTATTTT.

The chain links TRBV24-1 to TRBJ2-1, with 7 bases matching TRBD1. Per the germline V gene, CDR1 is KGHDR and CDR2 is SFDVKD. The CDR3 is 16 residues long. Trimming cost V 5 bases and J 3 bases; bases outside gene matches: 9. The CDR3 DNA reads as TGTGCCACCAGTGCGAGGGACAGCCCAGGCTACAATGAGCAGTTCTTC. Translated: CATSARDSPGYNEQFF.